One and the same sample provided the 28 T cell receptor beta chains below, sequenced in a study of Siglec-9 on CD8 T cells in melanoma. TCRdb's copy holds only in-frame clones and misses some; the assay was immunoSEQ multiplex PCR. This table holds 30,000 to 45,000 clones, around 81% found once. Sample: Siglec-9- CD8+ T cells sorted from blood. These receptor sequences come from a human donor in good health.

The rearrangement joins TRBV15 to TRBJ2-2, with D maybe TRBD1 (6 bases). Germline V CDR1 and CDR2: LNHNV, YYDKDF (reference sequence). CDR3 size: 15 residues. Trimming shortened V by 0 bases and J by 6 bases, and 11 bases separated the two germline ends. CDR3 in amino acids: CATSRDQGYAGELFF. CDR3 bases: TGTGCCACCAGCAGAGATCAGGGGTACGCCGGGGAGCTGTTTTTT.

The V and J genes are TRBV6-6 and TRBJ1-2; D not resolved. The CDR3 is 13 residues long. Germline lookup yields CDR1 MNHNY and CDR2 SVGAGI (reference sequence). Trimming removed 8 bases at V and 4 bases at J, with 14 bases between. The CDR3 DNA follows: TGTGCCAGCGGAAACACCCCAAGCTATGGCTACACCTTC. Translating it yields CASGNTPSYGYTF.

This clone was detected a few times. This chain connects TRBV7-3 to TRBJ1-2; 7 bases are a match to TRBD1. The CDR3 has 15 amino acids. V shed 5 bases and J 2 bases; nucleotides not matched to a gene: 8. CDR1 is SGHTA, CDR2 FQGTGA, per germline. The CDR3 DNA sequence: TGTGCCAGCAGCCGGGACAGCCGAGGAAACTATGGCTACACCTTC. Encoded protein: CASSRDSRGNYGYTF.

V and J are TRBV9 and TRBJ2-1, with 11 bases that match TRBD2. V trimming: 4 bases; J trimming: 0 bases; junction bases outside the gene matches: 15. This CDR3 is built from 20 residues. Germline V gene data show CDR1 as SGDLS and CDR2 as YYNGEE. The chain's CDR3 is CASSHKGTSGTKSSYNEQFF. The CDR3 DNA follows: TGTGCCAGCAGCCATAAAGGGACTAGCGGAACAAAAAGCTCCTACAATGAGCAGTTCTTC.

The V gene is TRBV30, the J gene TRBJ1-2; 7 bases align to TRBD1. The CDR3 extends over 13 amino acids. The ends lost 5 bases at V and 4 bases at J; junction bases unmatched: 7. Germline V gene lookup returns CDR1 GTSNPN and CDR2 SVGIG (reference sequence). In nucleotides, the CDR3 is TGTGCCTGGGATAAGGGGGCGGGCTATGGCTACACCTTC. It specifies CAWDKGAGYGYTF.

CDR3: CASSLHQSVNEQFF. The CDR3 DNA reads as TGTGCCAGCAGCTTACACCAGTCCGTAAATGAGCAGTTCTTC. This chain links TRBV7-2 with TRBJ2-1; D is unresolved. Germline CDR1 reads SGHTA; CDR2 reads FQGNSA. V lost 2 bases and J 7 bases, leaving 12 bases between the germline ends. The CDR3 has 14 amino acids.

The rearrangement joins TRBV11-2 to TRBJ1-4; D gene ambiguous. The CDR3 has 15 residues. Germline-derived CDR1 and CDR2 are SGHAT and FQNNGV. Trimming pared 5 bases from V and 2 bases from J, leaving 12 bases between. CDR3 residues: CASSPAGVTNEKLFF. The DNA of the CDR3 is TGTGCCAGCAGCCCAGCCGGGGTCACTAATGAAAAACTGTTTTTT.

The genes are TRBV7-9 and TRBJ2-7; 9 nucleotides match TRBD1. Germline V gene lookup returns CDR1 SEHNR and CDR2 FQNEAQ (reference sequence). The CDR3 spans 15 residues. After removal of 2 bases from V and 3 bases from J, the junction contained 5 bases not matched to a gene. The CDR3 loop reads CASSLSWTGDYEQYF. The CDR3 coding sequence is TGTGCCAGCAGCTTATCCTGGACAGGGGACTACGAGCAGTACTTC. The variable domain in full, with the rest retrieved from reference TRBV7-9 and TRBJ2-7, is DTGVSQNPRHKITKRGQNVTFRCDPISEHNRLYWYRQTLGQGPEFLTYFQNEAQLEKSRLLSDRFSAERPKGSFSTLEIQRTEQGDSAMYLCASSLSWTGDYEQYFGPGTRLTVT.

This chain links TRBV27 with TRBJ2-1; D is unresolved. Germline V gene sequence: CDR1 MNHEY, CDR2 SMNVEV (reference sequence). The CDR3 contains 14 residues. The ends were cut back, 3 bases at V and 4 bases at J, with 10 bases in the middle. The CDR3 DNA follows: TGTGCCAGCAGTTTCTTAGGTACTTACAATGAGCAGTTCTTC. Protein: CASSFLGTYNEQFF.

CDR3 nucleotides: TGCGCCAGCAGCTTGGACTCCACAGATACGCAGTATTTT. Encoded protein: CASSLDSTDTQYF. The chain combines TRBV5-1 with TRBJ2-3; D is unresolved. CDR1 and CDR2 from the germline V gene are SGHRS and YFSETQ. The V and J ends lost 0 bases and 2 bases respectively, with 4 bases between them. The CDR3 loop spans 13 amino acids.

The V call is TRBV5-6, the J call TRBJ2-3, with 8 bases that match TRBD2. The V gene end was trimmed by 0 bases and the J gene end by 1 base; junction bases not matched to a gene: 1. Germline CDR1 SGHDT, CDR2 YYEEEE. The CDR3 spans 15 residues. The DNA for the CDR3 is TGTGCCAGCAGCTTGGTCGGGGGGGGCACAGATACGCAGTATTTT. Amino acid sequence: CASSLVGGGTDTQYF.

The chain combines TRBV4-1 with TRBJ2-1; D ambiguous. This CDR3 contains 16 residues. V lost 0 bases and J 0 bases, leaving 9 bases between the germline ends. Germline CDR1 is MGHRA and CDR2 is YSYEKL. The CDR3 DNA reads as TGCGCCAGCAGCCAAGAGAGCAGGAGCTCCTACAATGAGCAGTTCTTC. This sequence encodes CASSQESRSSYNEQFF.

V is TRBV18 and J is TRBJ1-4; D possibly corresponds to TRBD1 (5 bases). CDR3 length: 14 residues. Germline V CDR1 and CDR2: KGHSH, LQKENI. The V end was cut by 3 bases, the J end by 4 bases, with 9 bases between. The CDR3 DNA is TGTGCCAGCTCACCCCAGGGAGATAATGAAAAACTGTTTTTT. Protein: CASSPQGDNEKLFF.

The chain employs TRBV20-1 and TRBJ1-1; no clear D gene. V was trimmed by 2 bases and J by 6 bases, leaving 7 bases between them. This CDR3 has 11 amino acids. CDR1 DFQATT and CDR2 SNEGSKA come from the germline V gene (reference sequence). The DNA of the CDR3 is TGCAGTGCTAGAAGGAGGGCTGAAGCTTTCTTT. Translation: CSARRRAEAFF.

This clone was observed once. This rearrangement joins TRBV6-6 to TRBJ2-7; 7 bases match TRBD1. From germline, CDR1 is MNHNY and CDR2 SVGAGI (reference sequence). The CDR3 spans 14 residues. Trimming cost V 5 bases and J 2 bases; bases outside gene matches: 6. The CDR3 nucleotides are TGTGCCAGCAGTGCCCGGGACAGAACCTACGAGCAGTACTTC. Translating it yields CASSARDRTYEQYF.

The chain carries TRBV27 and TRBJ2-1; TRBD2 might be the D (6 bases). Per germline, CDR1 MNHEY and CDR2 SMNVEV (reference sequence). Deletions cut 8 bases from V and 4 bases from J, with 12 bases between. This CDR3 is built from 13 residues. CDR3 nucleotide sequence: TGTGCCAGCCGGGACTTCCCTTACAATGAGCAGTTCTTC. Translation gives CASRDFPYNEQFF.

The V call is TRBV30, the J call TRBJ1-2; D unclear. Germline V gives CDR1 GTSNPN, CDR2 SVGIG (reference sequence). Trimming removed 4 bases from V and 13 bases from J, with 7 bases in between. CDR3 length: 8 residues. The CDR3 loop is CAWNHRTF. CDR3 nucleotide sequence: TGTGCCTGGAACCACCGCACCTTC. Drawing the rest from reference TRBV30 and TRBJ1-2, the complete variable domain is SQTIHQWPATLVQPVGSPLSLECTVEGTSNPNLYWYRQAAGRGLQLLFYSVGIGQISSEVPQNLSASRPQDRQFILSSKKLLLSDSGFYLCAWNHRTFGSGTRLTVV.

This chain joins TRBV2 and TRBJ1-1; D is perhaps TRBD1 (6 bases). CDR1 is SNHLY and CDR2 is FYNNEI in the germline V gene. V gave up 2 bases and J gave up 2 bases, with 12 bases separating them. This CDR3 contains 15 residues. The CDR3 here is CASSEMGAGNTEAFF. The DNA of the CDR3 is TGTGCCAGCAGTGAAATGGGGGCTGGAAACACTGAAGCTTTCTTT.

Only a few counts were recorded for this clone. The gene calls are TRBV7-9 and TRBJ1-5; possible D gene TRBD1, 5 bases. V was pared by 1 base and J by 3 bases, with 7 bases between. The CDR3 totals 14 residues. In germline, CDR1 is SEHNR, CDR2 FQNEAQ (reference sequence). Here the CDR3 reads CASSLETDNQPQHF. DNA for the CDR3: TGTGCCAGCAGCTTAGAGACAGACAATCAGCCCCAGCATTTT.

The chain links TRBV15 to TRBJ1-5; D ambiguous. The CDR3 loop spans 12 amino acids. The germline gives CDR1 LNHNV, CDR2 YYDKDF (reference sequence). The ends were cut back, 5 bases at V and 9 bases at J, with 11 bases in the middle. The CDR3 sequence: CATSLGIGPQHF. CDR3 DNA: TGTGCCACCAGCTTGGGAATTGGGCCCCAGCATTTT.

V and J are TRBV10-3 and TRBJ2-1; 11 nucleotides line up with TRBD2. The CDR3 is 15 amino acids. CDR1 is ENHRY, CDR2 SYGVKD, per germline. Trimming cost V 6 bases and J 7 bases; bases outside gene matches: 8. As DNA, the CDR3 is TGTGCCATCAGCTTAGCGGGAGGGCCAGCTAATGAGCAGTTCTTC. Protein product: CAISLAGGPANEQFF.

This chain joins TRBV7-8 and TRBJ2-7; 11 nucleotides match TRBD2. The length of the CDR3 is 14 residues. CDR1 is SGHVS, CDR2 FQNEAQ, per germline. Unmatched junction bases numbered 6, after V lost 5 bases and J lost 6 bases. CDR3 nucleotide sequence: TGTGCCAGCAGCCACACTAGCGGGAGACTCGAGCAGTACTTC. Translated: CASSHTSGRLEQYF.

The chain has TRBV28 and TRBJ2-3, with 8 bases aligning to TRBD2. V lost 4 bases, J lost 4 bases, and 10 bases stayed unmatched. The CDR3 is 16 residues long. Germline-derived CDR1 and CDR2 are MDHEN and SYDVKM. The CDR3 DNA sequence: TGTGCCAGCAGTTATGATCAGCGGGAGCTCCCAGATACGCAGTATTTT. Amino acid sequence: CASSYDQRELPDTQYF.

This clone was counted once. The V gene is TRBV28, the J gene TRBJ1-5; D call uncertain. The germline CDR1 and CDR2 sequences are MDHEN and SYDVKM. The CDR3 runs to 14 residues. The V end was cut by 5 bases, the J end by 1 base, with 9 bases between. The CDR3 nucleotides are TGTGCCAGCAGTCCCACAGAGAGCAATCAGCCCCAGCATTTT. Residues: CASSPTESNQPQHF.

The J gene is TRBJ1-1, the V gene TRBV15; tentatively, D is TRBD1 (5 bases). V lost 5 bases and J 0 bases, leaving 10 bases between the germline ends. The CDR3 is 14 residues long. CDR1 is LNHNV and CDR2 is YYDKDF in the germline V gene (reference sequence). The CDR3 DNA follows: TGTGCCACCAGCCGGGACGTTCTGAACACTGAAGCTTTCTTT. Its protein product is CATSRDVLNTEAFF.

V and J are TRBV4-2 and TRBJ2-1, with TRBD2 matching 7 bases. The germline V gene has CDR1 LGHNA and CDR2 YNFKEQ. The CDR3 is made up of 17 amino acids. V lost 0 bases, J lost 2 bases, and 7 bases stayed unmatched. The CDR3 nucleotides read TGTGCCAGCAGCCAAGATATAAGGCGGGAGACCTACAATGAGCAGTTCTTC. Translation gives CASSQDIRRETYNEQFF.

The chain joins TRBV9 to TRBJ1-1; TRBD1 might be the D (5 bases). The V and J ends lost 2 bases and 8 bases respectively, with 13 bases between them. The CDR3 covers 13 residues. In germline, CDR1 is SGDLS, CDR2 YYNGEE. The CDR3 bases are TGTGCCAGCAGCGTTGGGTCAGGGACCGAAGCTTTCTTT. It specifies CASSVGSGTEAFF.

V and J are TRBV19 and TRBJ1-6; 7 bases fit TRBD1. This CDR3 has 14 amino acids. V shed 6 bases and J 6 bases; nucleotides not matched to a gene: 5. CDR1 and CDR2 (germline): LNHDA, SQIVND (reference sequence). CDR3 nucleotides: TGTGCCAGTAGGCTAACAGGGGCTAATTCACCCCTCCACTTT. Amino acids: CASRLTGANSPLHF.